A single sample gave rise to the 28 T cell receptor beta chains below, sequenced in a study of CD8 T cells in ankylosing spondylitis. A single record per CDR3 protein comes from TCRdb applying MiXCR to the 5' RACE reads. The sample contains under 150,000 distinct CDR3 sequences, over 7% of which appear only once. The sample was blood, either unsorted or a sorted T cell fraction (not recorded which). The receptors derive from a male donor with ankylosing spondylitis or in good health (not recorded which).

This clonotype came up many times. The chain couples TRBV10-3 to TRBJ2-7; D remains ambiguous. This CDR3 has 17 amino acids. Trimming took off 0 bases at V and 2 bases at J, with 17 bases between the two ends. Germline V gene data show CDR1 as ENHRY and CDR2 as SYGVKD. CDR3 bases: TGTGCCATCAGTGAGTCGATTAAGGGCACTAAGACCTACGAGCAGTACTTC. Translation: CAISESIKGTKTYEQYF.

This clonotype was seen a handful of times. V is TRBV20-1 and J is TRBJ2-4; 9 nucleotides line up with TRBD2. CDR3 length equals 16 residues. After removal of 6 bases from V and 3 bases from J, the junction contained 12 bases not matched to a gene. Germline V lookup: CDR1 DFQATT, CDR2 SNEGSKA (reference sequence). This CDR3 reads CSAVKQAGGHKNIQYF. CDR3 nucleotide sequence: TGCAGTGCAGTCAAGCAAGCGGGGGGCCACAAAAACATTCAGTACTTC.

This clonotype was found many times. The V and J genes are TRBV7-2 and TRBJ2-4, with TRBD2 matching over 11 bases. Germline V gene sequence: CDR1 SGHTA, CDR2 FQGNSA. Unmatched junction bases numbered 4, after V lost 2 bases and J lost 7 bases. The CDR3 is made up of 15 amino acids. CDR3 residues: CASSLSPSGGNIQYF. The CDR3 nucleotides read TGTGCCAGCAGCTTATCGCCTAGCGGGGGGAACATTCAGTACTTC.

This clonotype was recorded at least ten times. This sequence joins TRBV7-2 and TRBJ2-7; TRBD2 matches 10 bases. This CDR3 has 14 amino acids. V was pared by 4 bases and J by 6 bases, with 6 bases of the junction left unmatched. Germline V gene data show CDR1 as SGHTA and CDR2 as FQGNSA. The CDR3 coding sequence is TGTGCCAGCAGCTCTACTAGCGGGATCGGCGAGCAGTACTTC. This sequence encodes CASSSTSGIGEQYF.

The gene calls are TRBV3-1 and TRBJ2-3, with 7 bases that match TRBD1. The CDR3 has 13 amino acids. J gave up 5 bases and V 6 bases, and 5 bases lay outside the gene matches. CDR1 and CDR2 (germline): LGHDT, YNNKEL (reference sequence). The CDR3, as DNA: TGTGCCAGCAGAGGGGGCGGACGAGATACGCAGTATTTT. Protein product: CASRGGGRDTQYF.

In its sample, this clonotype was seen many times. The CDR3 nucleotides are TGTGCCAGCAGCTTAGCGTCCGGCTCTAATGAAAAACTGTTTTTT. Its translation: CASSLASGSNEKLFF. The chain joins TRBV7-2 to TRBJ1-4; D remains ambiguous. CDR1 and CDR2 from the germline V gene are SGHTA and FQGNSA. Trimming took 0 bases from V and 3 from J, leaving 8 bases between them. This CDR3 has 15 amino acids.

In its sample, this clonotype was seen many times. The chain couples TRBV4-2 to TRBJ2-5; D gene ambiguous. Germline CDR1 reads LGHNA; CDR2 reads YNFKEQ. The CDR3 runs to 13 residues. The ends were cut back, 1 base at V and 10 bases at J, with 13 bases in the middle. CDR3 amino acids: CASSQVNRAIQYF. The CDR3 DNA is TGTGCCAGCAGCCAAGTCAACAGAGCGATCCAGTACTTC.

This clonotype was seen repeatedly, ten times or more. The V and J genes are TRBV7-2 and TRBJ2-4; 10 nucleotides agree with TRBD2. The J segment lost 1 base and the V segment lost 5 bases, leaving 8 bases of the junction unmatched. CDR1 SGHTA and CDR2 FQGNSA come from the germline V gene. There are 17 residues in the CDR3. CDR3 coding DNA: TGTGCCAGCAGCGCCGCCCTGGGACTAGCGGCCAAAAACATTCAGTACTTC. Protein sequence: CASSAALGLAAKNIQYF.

The chain links TRBV28 to TRBJ2-7; D may be TRBD1 (6 bases). The CDR3 extends over 14 amino acids. The V end was cut by 6 bases, the J end by 3 bases, with 15 bases between. Germline V gene data show CDR1 as MDHEN and CDR2 as SYDVKM. The CDR3 protein is CASSAPGEIYEQYF. CDR3 DNA: TGTGCCAGCAGCGCCCCAGGGGAAATCTACGAGCAGTACTTC. The whole variable domain, remainder taken from reference TRBV28 and TRBJ2-7, is DVKVTQSSRYLVKRTGEKVFLECVQDMDHENMFWYRQDPGLGLRLIYFSYDVKMKEKGDIPEGYSVSREKKERFSLILESASTNQTSMYLCASSAPGEIYEQYFGPGTRLTVT.

This clonotype was found many times. J is TRBJ1-2 and V is TRBV28; no reliable D call. V lost 8 bases and J lost 8, with 15 bases in between. The CDR3 has 12 residues. The germline CDR1 and CDR2 sequences are MDHEN and SYDVKM. The CDR3 DNA is TGTGCCAGCTTTCGGACCGCGGGGGGCTACACCTTC. It codes for CASFRTAGGYTF.

This clonotype has at least ten counts. V usage is TRBV11-2 and J usage is TRBJ2-1, with 11 bases that match TRBD2. The CDR3 contains 15 residues. CDR1 and CDR2 from the germline V gene are SGHAT and FQNNGV. V lost 7 bases to trimming and J lost 9 bases; unmatched junction nucleotides: 11. In DNA, the CDR3 is TGTGCCAGCACTACGACCTCGGGGACTAGCGGTGAGCAGTTCTTC. Amino acids: CASTTTSGTSGEQFF.

The chain carries TRBV4-2 and TRBJ2-1, with 12 bases fitting TRBD2. The V and J ends lost 5 bases and 8 bases, in that order; junction bases with no gene match: 13. The CDR3 contains 17 residues. The germline gives CDR1 LGHNA, CDR2 YNFKEQ. The CDR3 DNA reads as TGTGCCAGCAGCGGACCTCTCCGGACTAGCGGGACCCATGAGCAGTTCTTC. Its protein is CASSGPLRTSGTHEQFF.

This clonotype appeared many times. The chain recombines TRBV25-1 with TRBJ2-5, with D unclear. The CDR3 spans 10 residues. Deletions cut 7 bases from V and 6 bases from J, with 6 bases between. In germline, CDR1 is MGHDK, CDR2 SYGVNS. The CDR3 nucleotides read TGTGCCAGCATGGGGAAGACCCAGTACTTC. Protein product: CASMGKTQYF.

This clonotype was recorded many times. The rearrangement links TRBV5-1 to TRBJ2-7; maybe TRBD2 (6 bases). Germline V gives CDR1 SGHRS, CDR2 YFSETQ. V was clipped by 3 bases and J by 1 base, with 11 bases between them. CDR3 length equals 14 residues. CDR3 DNA sequence: TGCGCCAGCAGCTCCCGGGACTGGTCCTACGAGCAGTACTTC. Translated, it gives CASSSRDWSYEQYF.

The sample holds many counts of this clonotype. The chain employs TRBV7-9 and TRBJ1-1; D call uncertain. Germline V CDR1 and CDR2: SEHNR, FQNEAQ (reference sequence). The CDR3 runs 13 residues. Trimming cost V 5 bases and J 2 bases, with 9 bases left between them. CDR3 DNA: TGTGCCAGCAGCCGAGAGAGCAACACTGAAGCTTTCTTT. Translation gives CASSRESNTEAFF.

This clonotype was counted at least ten times. The chain has TRBV20-1 and TRBJ2-3; tentatively, D is TRBD1 or TRBD2 (5 bases each). Germline V gives CDR1 DFQATT, CDR2 SNEGSKA (reference sequence). V gave up 3 bases and J gave up 1 base, with 8 bases separating them. This CDR3 spans 13 amino acids. The CDR3 loop reads CSARGPGTDTQYF. CDR3 in DNA: TGCAGTGCTAGGGGACCAGGCACAGATACGCAGTATTTT.

This clonotype is classed as medium-sized. The CDR3 bases are TGTGCCAGCAGCTACCGGGACGGTCACATCGATGAGCAGTTCTTC. Translating it yields CASSYRDGHIDEQFF. The V call is TRBV5-6, the J call TRBJ2-1; perhaps D is TRBD1 or TRBD2 (5 bases each). CDR1 SGHDT and CDR2 YYEEEE come from the germline V gene. CDR3 size: 15 residues. Trimming removed 3 bases from V and 8 bases from J, with 18 bases in between.

The sample holds many counts of this clonotype. V is TRBV2 and J is TRBJ2-4; D gene ambiguous. Germline V gene lookup returns CDR1 SNHLY and CDR2 FYNNEI. This CDR3 contains 17 residues. V dropped 0 bases and J dropped 0 bases, with 12 bases sitting between them. CDR3 nucleotides: TGTGCCAGCAGTGAAGCGCTTGGGCCATCAGCCAAAAACATTCAGTACTTC. Protein product: CASSEALGPSAKNIQYF.

This clonotype occurred once. The chain combines TRBV7-1 with TRBJ2-7; D ambiguous. TRBV7-1 has ORF status, its function being uncertain. The V gene lost 3 bases and the J gene lost 3 bases, with 9 bases spanning the gap. The CDR3 covers 13 residues. Here the CDR3 DNA reads TGTGCCAGCAGCTCTGGCCTCAACTACGAGCAGTACTTC. Translated, it gives CASSSGLNYEQYF.

This clonotype was found many times. The rearrangement links TRBV20-1 to TRBJ2-6; D is unresolved. The CDR3 has 15 amino acids. The V end lost 7 bases, the J end lost 0 bases, and 13 bases lay between the germline ends. CDR1 is DFQATT, CDR2 SNEGSKA, per germline (reference sequence). The CDR3 spells CSGSVTGSGANVLTF. In DNA form, the CDR3 reads TGCAGTGGTAGTGTCACTGGCTCTGGGGCCAACGTCCTGACTTTC.

At least ten counts were recorded for this clonotype. This rearrangement joins TRBV7-8 to TRBJ2-1; 7 positions agree with TRBD2. V shed 5 bases and J 7 bases; nucleotides not matched to a gene: 14. The CDR3 consists of 16 residues. CDR1 and CDR2 from the germline V gene are SGHVS and FQNEAQ. In DNA form, the CDR3 reads TGTGCCAGCAGCCTCATAGGAGGGCTAGCGGAAAATGAGCAGTTCTTC. It translates to CASSLIGGLAENEQFF.

This clonotype was counted only a few times. The V call is TRBV29-1, the J call TRBJ1-4, with 7 bases matching TRBD1. The CDR3 runs to 14 residues. The V gene's germline CDR1 is SQVTM and CDR2 ANQGSEA. V lost 4 bases, J lost 8 bases, and 10 bases stayed unmatched. CDR3: CSVADRVSGEKLFF. In DNA form, the CDR3 reads TGCAGCGTTGCCGACAGGGTTTCAGGCGAAAAACTGTTTTTT.

This clonotype has more than one count but fewer than ten. The gene calls are TRBV29-1 and TRBJ1-2, with D perhaps TRBD1 (6 bases). The CDR3 has 16 amino acids. V was shortened by 0 bases and J by 0 bases, with 14 bases between the two germline ends. In germline, CDR1 is SQVTM, CDR2 ANQGSEA. The CDR3 DNA sequence: TGCAGCGTTGAAGATCGGCGGACAGTCACTAACTATGGCTACACCTTC. This sequence encodes CSVEDRRTVTNYGYTF.

This clonotype occurred many times. The J gene is TRBJ2-2, the V gene TRBV4-3; TRBD2 agrees at 7 bases. From germline, CDR1 is LGHNA and CDR2 YSLEER. V shed 4 bases and J 4 bases; nucleotides not matched to a gene: 6. The CDR3 spans 15 residues. CDR3 sequence: CASSLELAVTGELFF. The CDR3 region has the DNA TGCGCCAGCAGCCTTGAGCTAGCGGTCACCGGGGAGCTGTTTTTT.

This clonotype was seen many times. The chain employs TRBV20-1 and TRBJ2-7; either TRBD1 or TRBD2 may supply D (5 bases each). V was pared by 0 bases and J by 3 bases, with 15 bases between. The CDR3 runs to 15 residues. Germline CDR1 and CDR2: DFQATT and SNEGSKA (reference sequence). The CDR3 coding sequence is TGCAGTGCTAGAGATTTATCAGGGAGAAACTACGAGCAGTACTTC. Translation gives CSARDLSGRNYEQYF.

This clonotype was observed at least ten times. The chain carries TRBV5-1 and TRBJ2-7; TRBD2 agrees at 13 bases. J lost 5 bases, V lost 5 bases, and 13 bases had no gene match. This CDR3 comprises 17 residues. Germline lookup yields CDR1 SGHRS and CDR2 YFSETQ. The CDR3: CASRSANWTSGSNEQYF. The DNA of the CDR3 is TGCGCCAGCAGGTCTGCAAACTGGACTAGCGGGAGCAACGAGCAGTACTTC.

The table lists this clonotype with many counts. The chain has TRBV13 and TRBJ2-1; D is unresolved. Germline V gene data show CDR1 as PRHDT and CDR2 as FYEKMQ (reference sequence). This CDR3 spans 15 amino acids. V gave up 6 bases and J gave up 9 bases, with 21 bases separating them. The CDR3 spells CASRQKGSPSREQFF. As DNA, the CDR3 is TGTGCCAGCAGACAAAAGGGCTCCCCTTCCCGTGAGCAGTTCTTC.

This clonotype showed up just a few times. This chain connects TRBV20-1 to TRBJ1-2; TRBD1 aligns across 11 bases. Germline values: CDR1 DFQATT, CDR2 SNEGSKA (reference sequence). This CDR3 has 14 residues. V trimming: 3 bases; J trimming: 4 bases; junction bases outside the gene matches: 4. The CDR3 nucleotides read TGCAGTGCTAGCAATGGACAGGGGGCCTATGGCTACACCTTC. It encodes CSASNGQGAYGYTF.